This note documents a single TCR beta chain sequence. Its antigen remains unknown. This specimen comes from a study of a mutant IDH1 vaccine in newly diagnosed glioma. Whole-study context: The study started vaccination 4-6 weeks after radiotherapy alone, or with temozolomide cycles. Earlier treatment was radiotherapy, temozolomide, or both, with most getting both. Scheduled at week 35, visit V12 preceded visit V13, held at week 47.

This sample's time point: week 35, safety follow-up. What each vaccine dose contained was 300 ug of mutant IDH1 20-mer peptide, accompanied by topical imiquimod. The data were produced by immunoSEQ multiplex PCR, yet TCRdb's version contains in-frame clones alone and is incomplete. Of roughly 49,000 clones in the sample, approximately 92% were seen once. General study points: Apparently unrelated to pseudoprogression were changes in the top peripheral T cell clonotypes.

Here the sequenced sample was PBMCs, taken from a glioma patient whose treatment included an IDH1 peptide vaccine. The clonotype originates from a man aged 45-65 years with glioma.

DNA of the CDR3: TGTGCCAGCAGCCCAACCAGGATGACTGAAGCTTTCTTT. Its translation: CASSPTRMTEAFF. The gene calls are TRBV7-2 and TRBJ1-1; no clear D gene. Germline CDR1 and CDR2: SGHTA and FQGNSA. The germline V and J ends were trimmed by 5 bases and 5 bases, with 12 bases remaining between them. The CDR3 has 13 amino acids.